This note documents a single T cell receptor (beta chain) sequence. As yet, its antigen is unknown. Over chemoradiotherapy, repertoires were sampled more than once. The CDR3 contains 15 residues. Germline CDR1 and CDR2: SGHNT and YYREEE (reference sequence). V trimming: 3 bases; J trimming: 5 bases; junction bases outside the gene matches: 9. This entry comes from a study of chemoradiotherapy in HPV16-positive cancers. Looking at the study overall: Candidate HPV-specific clones and shared TCR motifs came from a couple of HPV16-positive patients. Findings and limits, study-wide: Functional assays defining HPV-specific T cells used only a couple of HPV16-positive patients.

Generated by immunoSEQ multiplex PCR, the TCRdb table keeps only in-frame clones and is missing some. The table shows 12,000 or so clones, with around 80% occurring only once. Sampling was carried out from a patient who underwent chemoradiotherapy. This TCR derives from a human donor with HPV-associated anogenital cancer. This chain joins TRBV5-4 and TRBJ2-3; 7 nucleotides agree with TRBD1. The CDR3 here is CASSSQTGARDTQYF. CDR3 in DNA: TGTGCCAGCAGCTCACAAACAGGGGCGAGAGATACGCAGTATTTT.